The T cell receptor (beta chain) under discussion was sequenced for a study of blood T cell repertoires in COVID-19. About the study: Sites across the United States, Italy and Spain contributed samples from acute and convalescent COVID-19. T cells, B-cell-depleted T cells, or PBMCs provided the cDNA or gDNA that served as material.

As handled by the study authors: Nucleated cell number was recorded as an estimate derived from reference gene primer amplification. Sequenced by immunoSEQ multiplex PCR; TCRdb stores in-frame clones only, minus some. D and trimming come from the DNA, and the V and J calls and clone size come from that table. Of around 330,000 clones in the sample, approximately 88% were seen once. V lost 4 bases, J lost 2 bases, and 7 bases stayed unmatched. Germline assignment: CDR1 SEHNR and CDR2 FQNEAQ (reference sequence). This CDR3 has 15 amino acids. Patients at the Seattle site were enrolled during active infection and followed longitudinally.

This receptor was identified in a woman between 25 and 40 years old with COVID-19, enrolled during active disease. The chain recombines TRBV7-9 with TRBJ1-2; 7 bases line up with TRBD1. The sequencing sample was made of peripheral blood. The CDR3: CASSSPTGLNYGYTF. CDR3 sequence (DNA): TGTGCCAGCAGCTCCCCGACAGGGCTGAACTATGGCTACACCTTC. Full variable domain (rest looked up from reference TRBV7-9 and TRBJ1-2): DTGVSQNPRHKITKRGQNVTFRCDPISEHNRLYWYRQTLGQGPEFLTYFQNEAQLEKSRLLSDRFSAERPKGSFSTLEIQRTEQGDSAMYLCASSSPTGLNYGYTFGSGTRLTVV.